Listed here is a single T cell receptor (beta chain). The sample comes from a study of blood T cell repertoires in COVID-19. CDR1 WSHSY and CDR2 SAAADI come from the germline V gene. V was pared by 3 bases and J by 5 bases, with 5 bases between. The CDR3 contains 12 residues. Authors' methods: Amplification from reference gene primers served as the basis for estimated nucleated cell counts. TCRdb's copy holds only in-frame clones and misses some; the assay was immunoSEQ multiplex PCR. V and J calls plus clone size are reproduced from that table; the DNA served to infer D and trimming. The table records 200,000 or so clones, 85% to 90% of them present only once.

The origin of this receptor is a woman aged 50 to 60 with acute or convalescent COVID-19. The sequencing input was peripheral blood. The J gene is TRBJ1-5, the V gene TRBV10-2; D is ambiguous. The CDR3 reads CASSDVDQPQHF. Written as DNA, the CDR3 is TGCGCCAGCAGTGACGTCGATCAGCCCCAGCATTTT.